The clone carrying this TCR beta chain was detected a few times. The antigen is undetermined. The record originates from a study of T cell repertoires in cytomegalovirus infection. Using its own MiXCR run on the reads, TCRdb lists one record per CDR3 protein. The sample has about 900,000 distinct CDR3 sequences, less than 40% seen once. Trimming took off 2 bases at V and 7 bases at J, with 19 bases between the two ends. Germline V gene data show CDR1 as MNHNY and CDR2 as SVGAGI (reference sequence). The CDR3 has 16 residues. The chain employs TRBV6-6 and TRBJ2-3; possible D gene TRBD1, 5 bases. This material consisted of cultured CD8+ T cells from PBMCs, taken from culture after CMV antigen stimulation. The TCR originated in a human donor in good health (CMV status not recorded). Some clones in this sample may be carry-over from other donors' samples. For the CDR3, the DNA is TGTGCCAGCAGTTACATCTCCAGGGCACCGGACAATACGCAGTATTTT. Translation: CASSYISRAPDNTQYF.